This is a list of T cell receptor beta chains from one sample in a study of blood T cell repertoires in COVID-19. Sequencing used immunoSEQ multiplex PCR; TCRdb keeps in-frame clones, though not all of them. The sample has roughly 140,000 clones; around 91% are singletons. Sequencing was performed on peripheral blood. The source of these receptors is a woman aged 60-75 years with active COVID-19. Both conserved end residues are part of each CDR3. The order of the fields is CDR3 DNA, CDR3 protein, J gene, D gene, clone size, V gene. A D gene is named only where the DNA matches it firmly. A row's size may be missing; if present it is once, few, many or a size class.

DNA: TGCAGTGCTAGTATAGGGGTTCGGGGCTACACCTTC; CDR3: CSASIGVRGYTF; J: TRBJ1-2; D: -; size: -; V: TRBV20-1
DNA: TGCAGCACGGGGACTACAACGGCTGAGCAGTTCTTC; CDR3: CSTGTTTAEQFF; J: TRBJ2-1; D: TRBD2; size: -; V: TRBV29-1
DNA: TGTGCCAGCAGCCCCCTGACAGGGACGCAGAACTACGAGCAGTACTTC; CDR3: CASSPLTGTQNYEQYF; J: TRBJ2-7; D: TRBD1; size: -; V: TRBV7-7
DNA: TGTGCCAGCAGGGGGTCGGGGTCCTATAATTCACCCCTCCACTTT; CDR3: CASRGSGSYNSPLHF; J: TRBJ1-6; D: -; size: -; V: TRBV5-8
DNA: TGTGCCAGCAGCCCCCAGACTAGCGTTTGGGAGCAGTTCTTC; CDR3: CASSPQTSVWEQFF; J: TRBJ2-1; D: TRBD2; size: -; V: TRBV9
DNA: TGCGCCAGCAGCTTGGAGGGACTAGCGGGAGGCGCCTACGAGCAGTACTTC; CDR3: CASSLEGLAGGAYEQYF; J: TRBJ2-7; D: TRBD2; size: -; V: TRBV5-1
DNA: TGTGCCAGCTCACCTAGACTAGCGGGTAATCACAATGAGCAGTTCTTC; CDR3: CASSPRLAGNHNEQFF; J: TRBJ2-1; D: TRBD2; size: -; V: TRBV18
DNA: TGTGCCAGCAGCCATCTAGCGGGGAACTACTACGAGCAGTACTTC; CDR3: CASSHLAGNYYEQYF; J: TRBJ2-7; D: TRBD2; size: -; V: TRBV3-1/TRBV3-2
DNA: TGCAGCGTCGTGAGGGGGACTAGCGCTGAGACCCAGTACTTC; CDR3: CSVVRGTSAETQYF; J: TRBJ2-5; D: TRBD2; size: -; V: TRBV29-1
DNA: TGTGCCACCAGCGAGAGCTTACCGGGACAGATCAGCCCCTCTGGAAACACCATATATTTT; CDR3: CATSESLPGQISPSGNTIYF; J: TRBJ1-3; D: TRBD1; size: -; V: TRBV15
DNA: TGCGCCAGCAGCCCCCAGGGGGAACTAGCCAAAAACATTCAGTACTTC; CDR3: CASSPQGELAKNIQYF; J: TRBJ2-4; D: TRBD1; size: -; V: TRBV4-1
DNA: TGTGCCAGCAGCTTAGTAGCGGCCGAGCAGTTCTTC; CDR3: CASSLVAAEQFF; J: TRBJ2-1; D: -; size: -; V: TRBV7-9
DNA: TGTGCCAGTACCTCAGACCCCACCGGAAGGAGTTCACCCCTCCACTTT; CDR3: CASTSDPTGRSSPLHF; J: TRBJ1-6; D: -; size: -; V: TRBV19
DNA: TGTGCCAGCAGCTCCTATCTGGGACTAGCGGGAGTCGGGCAGTATTTT; CDR3: CASSSYLGLAGVGQYF; J: TRBJ2-3; D: TRBD2; size: -; V: TRBV7-8
DNA: TGTGCCAGCAGTCGCTCTCCAGGTTATGGCTACACCTTC; CDR3: CASSRSPGYGYTF; J: TRBJ1-2; D: -; size: -; V: TRBV12-3/TRBV12-4
DNA: TGTGCCAGCAGCCCATTGGAGTACGAGCAGTACTTC; CDR3: CASSPLEYEQYF; J: TRBJ2-7; D: -; size: -; V: TRBV11-2
DNA: TGCAGCGTCCTAACGCAGGGGCGAGGCACTGAAGCTTTCTTT; CDR3: CSVLTQGRGTEAFF; J: TRBJ1-1; D: -; size: -; V: TRBV29-1
DNA: TGTGCCAGCAGCGTAGATCGAGATACGCAGTATTTT; CDR3: CASSVDRDTQYF; J: TRBJ2-3; D: -; size: -; V: TRBV9
DNA: TGTGCCAGCAGCCCCAATCCCGGAGATGTGAACACTGAAGCTTTCTTT; CDR3: CASSPNPGDVNTEAFF; J: TRBJ1-1; D: -; size: -; V: TRBV2
DNA: TGTGCCACCAGCAGTCTAGCGGGGGGGTCCTACAATGAGCAGTTCTTC; CDR3: CATSSLAGGSYNEQFF; J: TRBJ2-1; D: TRBD2; size: -; V: TRBV15
DNA: TGTGCCAGCAGTCGACTGCCTAGCGGAATCTACGAGCAGTACTTC; CDR3: CASSRLPSGIYEQYF; J: TRBJ2-7; D: TRBD2; size: -; V: TRBV6-2/TRBV6-3
DNA: TGCGCCAGCAGACTAGCGGGAGCCGGGAATGAGCAGTTCTTC; CDR3: CASRLAGAGNEQFF; J: TRBJ2-1; D: TRBD2; size: -; V: TRBV5-1
DNA: TGTGCCAGCAGCTTCGGGCAGGGTAATTCACCCCTCCACTTT; CDR3: CASSFGQGNSPLHF; J: TRBJ1-6; D: -; size: few; V: TRBV11-2
DNA: TGTGCCAGCAGCCCCTCGGTCTCGGGACAGACGAATTCACCCCTCCACTTT; CDR3: CASSPSVSGQTNSPLHF; J: TRBJ1-6; D: TRBD1; size: -; V: TRBV7-2
DNA: TGCGCCAGCAGCTTGTTTGGGGGCCGGAACACCGGGGAGCTGTTTTTT; CDR3: CASSLFGGRNTGELFF; J: TRBJ2-2; D: -; size: -; V: TRBV5-1
DNA: TGTGCCAGCAGCCCAGGGGGCACAGCGCCTGACACCTTC; CDR3: CASSPGGTAPDTF; J: TRBJ1-2; D: TRBD1; size: -; V: TRBV11-1
DNA: TGTGCCAGCAGCCCGACGACAGGGGGCAGTGAAGCTTTCTTT; CDR3: CASSPTTGGSEAFF; J: TRBJ1-1; D: TRBD1; size: -; V: TRBV11-2
DNA: TGTGCCAGCAGCCAAGGAGGAGTCGGCGGGAGCACTTACGAGCAGTACTTC; CDR3: CASSQGGVGGSTYEQYF; J: TRBJ2-7; D: TRBD2; size: once; V: TRBV4-2
DNA: TGTGCCAGCTCACCCACCGGGACTAGCTCCTACGAGCAGTACTTC; CDR3: CASSPTGTSSYEQYF; J: TRBJ2-7; D: TRBD2; size: -; V: TRBV18
DNA: TGTGCCAGCAGAAAACTAGCGGAACTACGCCTGAACAATGAGCAGTTCTTC; CDR3: CASRKLAELRLNNEQFF; J: TRBJ2-1; D: TRBD2; size: once; V: TRBV28